The present T cell receptor (beta chain) was sequenced within a study of cytomegalovirus exposure and HLA in healthy donors. Whole-study context: Membership in the Caucasian-associated ancestry cluster was found for approximately 85% of nearly 400 genotyped donors. Study conclusions and caveats: Presence/absence analysis assumed near-uniform sequencing depth across donors.

A word on this clone: Its cognate antigen is unknown. The junction departs from germline at one end; a sequencing error may be responsible.

There are 12 residues in the CDR3. Germline V gene lookup returns CDR1 SEHNR and CDR2 FQNEAQ (reference sequence). Primers for the PCR totalled 60 Vbeta and 13 Jbeta. Assay: immunoSEQ multiplex PCR; the TCRdb copy retains only in-frame clones and omits some. This table has roughly 180,000 clones, 76% appearing once. Sequenced material: PBMCs. The chain is built from TRBV7-9 and TRBJ1-2; the match to TRBD1 covers 9 bases. This receptor was taken from a man between 18 and 29 years old in good health and CMV-seronegative. The CDR3: CSSSGTGPGYTF. The CDR3 nucleotides are TGTTCCAGCAGCGGGACAGGGCCGGGCTACACCTTC. Filled out from reference TRBV7-9 and TRBJ1-2, the complete variable domain reads DTGVSQNPRHKITKRGQNVTFRCDPISEHNRLYWYRQTLGQGPEFLTYFQNEAQLEKSRLLSDRFSAERPKGSFSTLEIQRTEQGDSAMYLCSSSGTGPGYTFGSGTRLTVV.